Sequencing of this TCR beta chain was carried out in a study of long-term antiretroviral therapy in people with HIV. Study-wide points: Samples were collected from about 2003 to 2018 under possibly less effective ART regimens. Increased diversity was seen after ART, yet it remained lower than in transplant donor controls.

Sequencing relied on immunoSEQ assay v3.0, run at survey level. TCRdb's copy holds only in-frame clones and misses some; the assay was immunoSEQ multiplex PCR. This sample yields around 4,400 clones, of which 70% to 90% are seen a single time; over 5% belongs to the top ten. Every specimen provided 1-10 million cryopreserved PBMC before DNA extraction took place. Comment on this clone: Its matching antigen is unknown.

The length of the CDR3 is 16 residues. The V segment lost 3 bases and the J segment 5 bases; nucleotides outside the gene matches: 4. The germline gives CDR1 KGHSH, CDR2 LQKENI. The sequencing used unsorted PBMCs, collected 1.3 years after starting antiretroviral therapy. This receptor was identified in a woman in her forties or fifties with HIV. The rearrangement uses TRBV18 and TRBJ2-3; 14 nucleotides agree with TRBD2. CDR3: CASSPTSGGAGDTQYF. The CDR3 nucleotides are TGTGCCAGCTCACCGACTAGCGGGGGGGCTGGAGATACGCAGTATTTT.